The 24 T cell receptor beta chains below all came from one sample that was sequenced in a study of blood T cell repertoires in COVID-19. Assay used: immunoSEQ multiplex PCR; TCRdb lists only in-frame clones, some missing. The table shows around 16,000 clones, with around 87% occurring only once. The sample taken for sequencing was peripheral blood. The receptors were sampled from a man aged 55 to 70 with acute or convalescent COVID-19.

The sample holds one count of this clone. This chain links TRBV14 with TRBJ2-1, with 7 bases that match TRBD2. Germline CDR1 SGHDN, CDR2 FVKESK. After removal of 4 bases from V and 6 bases from J, the junction contained 6 bases not matched to a gene. The CDR3 extends over 14 amino acids. Here the CDR3 reads CASSLRDYLNEQFF. In nucleotides, the CDR3 is TGTGCCAGCAGCCTCCGGGACTACCTCAATGAGCAGTTCTTC.

The chain uses TRBV7-9 and TRBJ1-2; D gene ambiguous. CDR1 is SEHNR, CDR2 FQNEAQ, per germline (reference sequence). This CDR3 is 13 amino acids long. The V and J ends lost 1 base and 6 bases respectively, with 9 bases between them. The CDR3 is CASSLGEFNGYTF. For the CDR3, the DNA is TGTGCCAGCAGCTTAGGAGAGTTCAATGGCTACACCTTC.

The rearrangement joins TRBV24-1 to TRBJ1-2; the D is unclear. CDR3 length: 13 amino acids. The V gene lost 3 bases and the J gene lost 1 base, with 5 bases spanning the gap. CDR1 is KGHDR and CDR2 is SFDVKD in the germline V gene. The CDR3 region has the DNA TGTGCCACCAGTGATCCCAATAACTATGGCTACACCTTC. It codes for CATSDPNNYGYTF.

This chain joins TRBV5-1 and TRBJ2-3; 14 bases are a match to TRBD2. The CDR3 loop spans 18 amino acids. V shed 0 bases and J 0 bases; nucleotides not matched to a gene: 3. Germline values: CDR1 SGHRS, CDR2 YFSETQ. In DNA, the CDR3 is TGCGCCAGCAGCTTGGGACTAGCGGGGGGGCGTAGCACAGATACGCAGTATTTT. Its translation: CASSLGLAGGRSTDTQYF.

The chain carries TRBV6-5 and TRBJ1-1, with D uncertain. This CDR3 has 13 residues. Trimming left V 2 bases short and J 4 bases short, with 8 bases between. Germline loops: CDR1 MNHEY, CDR2 SVGAGI. The CDR3 is CASSYRVFTEAFF. CDR3 DNA: TGTGCCAGCAGTTACCGGGTTTTCACTGAAGCTTTCTTT.

The chain has TRBV5-6 and TRBJ2-1; 10 bases line up with TRBD2. CDR1 is SGHDT, CDR2 YYEEEE, per germline. With V trimmed by 5 bases and J by 10 bases, 9 bases remained unmatched. The CDR3 is 14 amino acids. CDR3 coding DNA: TGTGCCAGCAGTCGGAGCGGGGGGGCAGAAGAGCAGTTCTTC. Translating gives CASSRSGGAEEQFF.

The chain recombines TRBV4-1 with TRBJ1-1, with unresolved D. CDR1 is MGHRA, CDR2 YSYEKL, per germline. Trimming took 1 base from V and 0 from J, leaving 18 bases between them. This CDR3 has 18 amino acids. This CDR3 is CASSQGGYLSSMNTEAFF. The CDR3 nucleotides read TGCGCCAGCAGCCAAGGAGGGTACCTATCTTCAATGAACACTGAAGCTTTCTTT.

J is TRBJ2-7 and V is TRBV5-1; TRBD2 matches at 11 bases. V trimming: 4 bases; J trimming: 6 bases; junction bases outside the gene matches: 6. The germline V gene has CDR1 SGHRS and CDR2 YFSETQ. The CDR3 spans 14 residues. CDR3 sequence (DNA): TGCGCCAGCAGCGTAACCGGGACTAGCGGCGAGCAGTACTTC. Its translation: CASSVTGTSGEQYF.

CDR3 nucleotides: TGTGCCAGCAGCTTCGGACAGGGGAGGATTGGGTGCAATCAGCCCCAGCATTTT. Protein product: CASSFGQGRIGCNQPQHF. The chain carries TRBV11-3 and TRBJ1-5; the match to TRBD1 covers 9 bases. Germline V gives CDR1 SGHNT, CDR2 YENEEA. The CDR3 consists of 18 residues. Trimming removed 3 bases from V and 2 bases from J; junction bases left unmatched: 11.

The V call is TRBV19, the J call TRBJ2-1, with a possible D match to TRBD2 (6 bases). The CDR3 is made up of 13 amino acids. Trimming shortened V by 6 bases and J by 9 bases, and 15 bases separated the two germline ends. Germline V gene lookup returns CDR1 LNHDA and CDR2 SQIVND (reference sequence). The CDR3 is CASRKLGGGEQFF. The CDR3 DNA sequence: TGTGCCAGTAGGAAGCTTGGGGGAGGTGAGCAGTTCTTC.

The genes are TRBV6-2 or TRBV6-3 and TRBJ2-5; 11 nucleotides align to TRBD2. The CDR3 totals 16 residues. V shed 5 bases and J 1 base; nucleotides not matched to a gene: 6. Germline V gene sequence: CDR1 MNHEY, CDR2 SVGEGT. The CDR3 DNA reads as TGTGCCAGCAGTGGCGGACTAGCGGGCTTCCAAGAGACCCAGTACTTC. Translated, it gives CASSGGLAGFQETQYF.

The chain combines TRBV7-9 with TRBJ1-1, with D possibly matching TRBD1 (5 bases). Germline V CDR1 and CDR2: SEHNR, FQNEAQ (reference sequence). There are 12 residues in the CDR3. V shed 6 bases and J shed 4 bases, with 9 bases lying between them. The CDR3 reads CASRPDSTEAFF. The DNA for the CDR3 is TGTGCCAGCAGACCAGACAGCACTGAAGCTTTCTTT.

The genes are TRBV28 and TRBJ2-2, with TRBD2 matching over 10 bases. In germline, CDR1 is MDHEN, CDR2 SYDVKM. Trimming at V came to 3 bases and at J to 6 bases, leaving 4 bases not matched to a gene. This CDR3 region has 15 residues. In DNA form, the CDR3 reads TGTGCCAGCAGTTTCTCTACTAGCGGGGCCGGGGAGCTGTTTTTT. This sequence encodes CASSFSTSGAGELFF.

The chain has TRBV27 and TRBJ2-2; 7 nucleotides match TRBD2. This CDR3 region has 16 residues. Germline CDR1 MNHEY, CDR2 SMNVEV (reference sequence). The V and J ends lost 0 bases and 1 base, in that order; junction bases with no gene match: 2. The CDR3 is CASSLSGGGNTGELFF. The CDR3, as DNA: TGTGCCAGCAGTTTATCGGGCGGGGGGAACACCGGGGAGCTGTTTTTT.

The chain is built from TRBV18 and TRBJ2-3; 12 nucleotides line up with TRBD2. Germline loops: CDR1 KGHSH, CDR2 LQKENI. V shed 1 base and J 3 bases; nucleotides not matched to a gene: 8. CDR3 length equals 18 residues. The CDR3: CASSPRRLAGEWTDTQYF. CDR3 coding DNA: TGTGCCAGCTCACCACGAAGACTAGCGGGAGAATGGACAGATACGCAGTATTTT.

The gene calls are TRBV25-1 and TRBJ1-4, with 9 bases matching TRBD1. V dropped 7 bases and J dropped 6; count of bases not matched to a gene: 9. CDR1 is MGHDK and CDR2 is SYGVNS in the germline V gene. This CDR3 comprises 15 residues. The CDR3 nucleotides read TGTGCCAGCACCTGGACAGGGGCCGGGGATGAAAAACTGTTTTTT. It codes for CASTWTGAGDEKLFF.

The rearrangement links TRBV18 to TRBJ2-2, with a tentative D call TRBD1 (6 bases). Trimming shortened V by 2 bases and J by 3 bases, and 13 bases separated the two germline ends. The germline CDR1 and CDR2 sequences are KGHSH and LQKENI. This CDR3 spans 16 amino acids. CDR3 DNA: TGTGCCAGCTCACCATGGACAGAGCGCGACACCGGGGAGCTGTTTTTT. Translating gives CASSPWTERDTGELFF.

The chain employs TRBV7-2 and TRBJ2-3, with 11 bases that match TRBD2. The CDR3 is 16 residues long. Looked up from germline, CDR1 is SGHTA and CDR2 is FQGNSA. V gave up 5 bases and J gave up 4 bases; unmatched junction bases: 8. CDR3 sequence (DNA): TGTGCCAGCAGCCTTAGCGGGGGGGCTACGCCAGATACGCAGTATTTT. It codes for CASSLSGGATPDTQYF. Complete variable domain (other parts from reference TRBV7-2 and TRBJ2-3): GAGVSQSPSNKVTEKGKDVELRCDPISGHTALYWYRQSLGQGLEFLIYFQGNSAPDKSGLPSDRFSAERTGGSVSTLTIQRTQQEDSAVYLCASSLSGGATPDTQYFGPGTRLTVL.

The rearrangement links TRBV18 to TRBJ2-2, with D possibly being TRBD1 (6 bases). The CDR3 is 16 amino acids. V was trimmed by 0 bases and J by 2 bases, leaving 10 bases between them. Per the germline V gene, CDR1 is KGHSH and CDR2 is LQKENI. CDR3: CASSPPGQVNTGELFF. CDR3 coding DNA: TGTGCCAGCTCACCACCGGGACAAGTTAACACCGGGGAGCTGTTTTTT.

The chain is built from TRBV30 and TRBJ2-4; maybe TRBD2 (5 bases). CDR1 and CDR2 from the germline V gene are GTSNPN and SVGIG (reference sequence). The V end lost 3 bases, the J end lost 1 base, and 10 bases lay between the germline ends. The CDR3 length is 14 residues. The CDR3 spells CAWRGPGAKNIQYF. The DNA for the CDR3 is TGTGCCTGGAGGGGTCCGGGGGCCAAAAACATTCAGTACTTC.

This rearrangement joins TRBV13 to TRBJ2-7; tentative D call: TRBD2 (5 bases). The CDR3 runs 13 residues. CDR1 and CDR2 (germline): PRHDT, FYEKMQ (reference sequence). V was cut by 5 bases and J by 6 bases, with 14 bases left in between. CDR3 residues: CASSLGVWLEQYF. CDR3 nucleotide sequence: TGTGCCAGCAGCCTCGGGGTTTGGCTCGAGCAGTACTTC.

J is TRBJ1-4 and V is TRBV3-1 (or the pseudogene TRBV3-2); D is possibly TRBD1 (6 bases). Deletions cut 1 base from V and 7 bases from J, with 13 bases between. This CDR3 region has 15 residues. Germline CDR1 and CDR2: LGHDT and YNNKEL (reference sequence). The DNA for the CDR3 is TGTGCCAGCAGCCAAGCCTGGGGGGGCGGTGAAAAACTGTTTTTT. Protein product: CASSQAWGGGEKLFF.

The rearrangement links TRBV10-3 to TRBJ2-3, with 7 bases lining up with TRBD2. Germline CDR1 ENHRY, CDR2 SYGVKD. The CDR3 extends over 14 amino acids. Trimming took 6 bases from V and 0 from J; bases not matched to a gene: 3. The CDR3 nucleotides are TGTGCCATCAGCAAGCGGGAAAGCACAGATACGCAGTATTTT. Its translation: CAISKRESTDTQYF.

This sequence joins TRBV18 and TRBJ1-1; 8 nucleotides line up with TRBD1. The J segment lost 3 bases and the V segment lost 5 bases, leaving 8 bases of the junction unmatched. The germline V gene has CDR1 KGHSH and CDR2 LQKENI. The CDR3 consists of 15 residues. CDR3 amino acids: CASSGQGGGDTEAFF. DNA for the CDR3: TGTGCCAGCTCAGGACAGGGTGGCGGGGACACTGAAGCTTTCTTT.